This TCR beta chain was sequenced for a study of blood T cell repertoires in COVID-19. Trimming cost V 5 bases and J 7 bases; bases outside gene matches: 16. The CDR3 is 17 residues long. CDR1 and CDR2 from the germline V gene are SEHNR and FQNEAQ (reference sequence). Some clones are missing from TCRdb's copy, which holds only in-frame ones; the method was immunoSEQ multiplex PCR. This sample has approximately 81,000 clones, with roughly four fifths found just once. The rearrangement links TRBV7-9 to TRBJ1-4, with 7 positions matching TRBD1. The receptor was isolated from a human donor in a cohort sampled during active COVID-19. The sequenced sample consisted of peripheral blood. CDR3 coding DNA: TGTGCCAGCAGCCAGGGGACAGTCAAACCGATCGGTGAAAAACTGTTTTTT. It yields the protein CASSQGTVKPIGEKLFF.